Presented here are 28 T cell receptor beta chains from one specimen sequenced in a study of patients and donors after allogeneic stem cell transplantation. TCRdb redid the calling of the RT-PCR reads with MiXCR, one entry per CDR3 protein. The sample consists of around 240,000 distinct CDR3 sequences, around 14% of them appearing once. Sequencing used blood, either unsorted or a sorted T cell fraction (not recorded which). These receptor sequences come from a human donor who was either an allogeneic HSCT recipient or a stem cell or donor lymphocyte infusion donor (not recorded which). It is not recorded whose cells these are; they may come from a transplant donor.

This clonotype occurred a few times. The chain is built from TRBV5-1 and TRBJ2-6; perhaps TRBD1 as D (5 bases). The CDR3 contains 15 residues. V was clipped by 4 bases and J by 0 bases, with 8 bases between them. Germline values: CDR1 SGHRS, CDR2 YFSETQ. This chain's CDR3 is CASSVGPSGANVLTF. The CDR3 bases are TGCGCCAGCAGCGTGGGGCCCTCTGGGGCCAACGTCCTGACTTTC. Full variable domain (remainder filled in from reference TRBV5-1 and TRBJ2-6): KAGVTQTPRYLIKTRGQQVTLSCSPISGHRSVSWYQQTPGQGLQFLFEYFSETQRNKGNFPGRFSGRQFSNSRSEMNVSTLELGDSALYLCASSVGPSGANVLTFGAGSRLTVL.

In its sample, this clonotype was seen a few times. The chain is built from TRBV20-1 and TRBJ2-5, with TRBD2 as a possible D gene (5 bases). V lost 3 bases, J lost 4 bases, and 12 bases lay in between. The CDR3 length is 13 residues. In germline, CDR1 is DFQATT, CDR2 SNEGSKA (reference sequence). The CDR3 coding sequence is TGCAGTGCTAGTCCGTTTGGGAGAGAGACCCAGTACTTC. Its protein product is CSASPFGRETQYF.

This clonotype was seen at least ten times. The chain couples TRBV5-6 to TRBJ2-2, with unresolved D. The length of the CDR3 is 16 residues. The V end lost 2 bases, the J end lost 2 bases, and 13 bases lay between the germline ends. Germline-derived CDR1 and CDR2 are SGHDT and YYEEEE. In DNA form, the CDR3 reads TGTGCCAGCAGCTTTCACCAGGTGATTAACACCGGGGAGCTGTTTTTT. It yields the protein CASSFHQVINTGELFF.

This clonotype was observed many times. The gene calls are TRBV29-1 and TRBJ1-1; D is unclear. The CDR3 has 12 residues. Trimming left V 7 bases short and J 4 bases short, with 13 bases between. The germline V gene encodes CDR1 SQVTM and CDR2 ANQGSEA. The CDR3 loop is CSASHRGTEAFF. The CDR3 DNA sequence: TGCAGCGCATCTCACCGGGGCACTGAAGCTTTCTTT.

At least ten counts were recorded for this clonotype. The chain joins TRBV6-2 or TRBV6-3 to TRBJ2-7, with 8 bases fitting TRBD1. From germline, CDR1 is MNHEY and CDR2 SVGEGT. The CDR3 totals 11 residues. V was pared by 8 bases and J by 10 bases, with 7 bases of the junction left unmatched. CDR3 amino acids: CASRGQGVQYF. CDR3 in DNA: TGTGCCAGCCGAGGACAGGGTGTTCAGTACTTC.

This chain joins TRBV7-9 and TRBJ1-6, with no clear D. V lost 5 bases and J lost 11, with 13 bases in between. This CDR3 is 13 amino acids long. Per germline, CDR1 SEHNR and CDR2 FQNEAQ (reference sequence). CDR3 loop: CASSLQAGTPLHF. The CDR3 DNA reads as TGTGCCAGCAGCCTGCAGGCCGGGACACCCCTCCACTTT.

In its sample, this clonotype was seen a few times. The CDR3 sequence: CASRPGGSYNEQFF. The CDR3 DNA sequence: TGTGCCAGCCGCCCCGGCGGCTCCTACAATGAGCAGTTCTTC. This rearrangement joins TRBV6-2 or TRBV6-3 to TRBJ2-1, with D uncertain. The CDR3 has 14 amino acids. In germline, CDR1 is MNHEY, CDR2 SVGEGT. Trimming removed 8 bases at V and 0 bases at J, with 11 bases between.

The CDR3 bases are TGTGCCAGCAGCTTCGGGATCGGCAAAAACATTCAGTACTTC. Amino acids: CASSFGIGKNIQYF. This chain joins TRBV11-2 and TRBJ2-4; perhaps TRBD2 as D (5 bases). Trimming shortened V by 3 bases and J by 3 bases, and 9 bases separated the two germline ends. CDR3 size: 14 residues. Germline CDR1 reads SGHAT; CDR2 reads FQNNGV. Combining the CDR3 with reference TRBV11-2 and TRBJ2-4 gives the whole variable domain EAGVAQSPRYKIIEKRQSVAFWCNPISGHATLYWYQQILGQGPKLLIQFQNNGVVDDSQLPKDRFSAERLKGVDSTLKIQPAKLEDSAVYLCASSFGIGKNIQYFGAGTRLSVL.

In its sample, this clonotype was seen many times. The gene calls are TRBV2 and TRBJ2-7, with D uncertain. Trimming shortened V by 2 bases and J by 4 bases, and 6 bases separated the two germline ends. The germline gives CDR1 SNHLY, CDR2 FYNNEI. The CDR3 loop spans 12 amino acids. The chain's CDR3 is CASSETAYEQYF. CDR3 DNA: TGTGCCAGCAGTGAAACAGCGTACGAGCAGTACTTC.

The gene calls are TRBV4-2 and TRBJ1-6; a weak D match, TRBD1 (5 bases). The V and J ends lost 0 bases and 1 base respectively, with 10 bases between them. The germline CDR1 and CDR2 sequences are LGHNA and YNFKEQ. CDR3 length equals 17 residues. CDR3 region: CASSQDGGRSYNSPLHF. The CDR3 DNA sequence: TGTGCCAGCAGCCAAGATGGGGGAAGGTCCTATAATTCACCCCTCCACTTT.

The J gene is TRBJ1-1, the V gene TRBV20-1; no firm D call. The CDR3 has 14 amino acids. V was shortened by 5 bases and J by 4 bases, with 17 bases between the two germline ends. CDR1 and CDR2 (germline): DFQATT, SNEGSKA (reference sequence). This chain's CDR3 is CSARAPREGTEAFF. CDR3 nucleotides: TGCAGTGCTCGGGCCCCGAGGGAAGGCACTGAAGCTTTCTTT.

This clonotype was seen repeatedly, ten times or more. This chain joins TRBV19 and TRBJ1-5; D possibly corresponds to TRBD1 (6 bases). The germline V gene encodes CDR1 LNHDA and CDR2 SQIVND (reference sequence). The CDR3 extends over 15 amino acids. V was shortened by 6 bases and J by 1 base, with 13 bases between the two germline ends. In DNA form, the CDR3 reads TGTGCCAGTAGCGCACAGGGTGGGAGCAATCAGCCCCAGCATTTT. This translates into CASSAQGGSNQPQHF. Full variable domain (missing parts from reference TRBV19 and TRBJ1-5): DGGITQSPKYLFRKEGQNVTLSCEQNLNHDAMYWYRQDPGQGLRLIYYSQIVNDFQKGDIAEGYSVSREKKESFPLTVTSAQKNPTAFYLCASSAQGGSNQPQHFGDGTRLSIL.

This clonotype was counted at least ten times. The chain links TRBV20-1 to TRBJ2-1, with 14 bases fitting TRBD2. CDR1 and CDR2 from the germline V gene are DFQATT and SNEGSKA (reference sequence). The CDR3 consists of 14 residues. Trimming cost V 5 bases and J 7 bases; bases outside gene matches: 4. The chain's CDR3 is CSARLAGGRNEQFF. CDR3 DNA sequence: TGCAGTGCTCGACTAGCGGGGGGGCGGAATGAGCAGTTCTTC.

This clonotype was seen at least ten times. The V gene is TRBV12-3 or TRBV12-4, the J gene TRBJ2-1; the match to TRBD2 covers 13 bases. The CDR3 spans 19 residues. The V and J ends lost 5 bases and 0 bases, in that order; junction bases with no gene match: 10. The CDR3 loop is CASSPRTSGGTSSYNEQFF. CDR3 DNA sequence: TGTGCCAGCAGTCCGAGGACTAGCGGGGGAACGAGCTCCTACAATGAGCAGTTCTTC.

This clonotype appeared a few times. The chain has TRBV15 and TRBJ2-3; D is ambiguous. V was shortened by 0 bases and J by 6 bases, with 10 bases between the two germline ends. The CDR3 covers 14 residues. CDR1 and CDR2 from the germline V gene are LNHNV and YYDKDF (reference sequence). The CDR3 coding sequence is TGTGCCACCAGCAGAGATCGGGCTCGGGATACGCAGTATTTT. It translates to CATSRDRARDTQYF.

The V and J genes are TRBV7-9 and TRBJ1-1, with a weak D call TRBD1 (6 bases). Germline CDR1 is SEHNR and CDR2 is FQNEAQ (reference sequence). This CDR3 has 14 residues. With 1 base removed from V and 6 bases from J, the gap between germline ends came to 12 bases. The CDR3 DNA reads as TGTGCCAGCAGCTTAGGGTGGGGGGCCGCTGAAGCTTTCTTT. Amino acid sequence: CASSLGWGAAEAFF.

This clonotype occurred many times. The genes are TRBV20-1 and TRBJ2-1, with 10 positions matching TRBD2. The CDR3 consists of 17 residues. Germline CDR1 DFQATT, CDR2 SNEGSKA (reference sequence). Trimming at V came to 0 bases and at J to 1 base, leaving 6 bases not matched to a gene. CDR3: CSARDDSGRISYNEQFF. Written as DNA, the CDR3 is TGCAGTGCTAGAGATGATAGCGGGAGGATATCCTACAATGAGCAGTTCTTC.

Ten or more counts support this clonotype. This chain joins TRBV3-1 and TRBJ1-2; 7 bases align to TRBD1. This CDR3 comprises 16 residues. Germline CDR1 reads LGHDT; CDR2 reads YNNKEL (reference sequence). Unmatched junction bases numbered 12, after V lost 4 bases and J lost 4 bases. CDR3 protein: CASSPGGVHILYGYTF. The CDR3 DNA sequence: TGTGCCAGCAGCCCAGGGGGGGTTCATATTCTCTATGGCTACACCTTC.

This clonotype was counted between two and nine times. The chain carries TRBV30 and TRBJ1-1; weak D call: TRBD1 (5 bases). The CDR3 runs to 12 residues. In germline, CDR1 is GTSNPN, CDR2 SVGIG (reference sequence). The CDR3 reads CASRQLNTEAFF. Here the CDR3 DNA reads TGTGCTTCAAGACAGTTGAACACTGAAGCTTTCTTT. Full variable domain (outside the CDR3, taken from reference TRBV30 and TRBJ1-1): SQTIHQWPATLVQPVGSPLSLECTVEGTSNPNLYWYRQAAGRGLQLLFYSVGIGQISSEVPQNLSASRPQDRQFILSSKKLLLSDSGFYLCASRQLNTEAFFGQGTRLTVV.

This clonotype was observed many times. The rearrangement uses TRBV13 and TRBJ2-5; perhaps TRBD2 as D (5 bases). V shed 5 bases and J shed 5 bases, with 18 bases lying between them. The CDR3 contains 15 residues. The V gene's germline CDR1 is PRHDT and CDR2 FYEKMQ (reference sequence). CDR3 in DNA: TGTGCCAGCAGCCCAGTAGGAGACTATTCTGAGACCCAGTACTTC. Its translation: CASSPVGDYSETQYF.

The chain joins TRBV9 to TRBJ1-1; 8 nucleotides align to TRBD1. Trimming cost V 3 bases and J 5 bases; bases outside gene matches: 6. The CDR3 is 14 residues long. CDR1 and CDR2 (germline): SGDLS, YYNGEE. DNA of the CDR3: TGTGCCAGCAGCGCCGGACAGGGTTGGACTGAAGCTTTCTTT. Amino acid sequence: CASSAGQGWTEAFF.

This clonotype has a count of ten or more. The chain combines TRBV15 with TRBJ1-1, with D unresolved. V lost 2 bases, J lost 0 bases, and 4 bases lay in between. CDR3 length equals 13 residues. The germline V gene has CDR1 LNHNV and CDR2 YYDKDF (reference sequence). The CDR3 here is CATSRILNTEAFF. The CDR3 DNA is TGTGCCACCAGCAGAATCCTGAACACTGAAGCTTTCTTT.

V and J are TRBV18 and TRBJ2-2; weak D call: TRBD2 (6 bases). With 4 bases removed from V and 4 bases from J, the gap between germline ends came to 10 bases. The CDR3 runs to 14 residues. Germline values: CDR1 KGHSH, CDR2 LQKENI. The CDR3 here is CASSRDSFTGELFF. In nucleotides, the CDR3 is TGTGCCAGCTCACGGGACTCTTTCACCGGGGAGCTGTTTTTT. Drawing the rest from reference TRBV18 and TRBJ2-2, the complete variable domain is NAGVMQNPRHLVRRRGQEARLRCSPMKGHSHVYWYRQLPEEGLKFMVYLQKENIIDESGMPKERFSAEFPKEGPSILRIQQVVRGDSAAYFCASSRDSFTGELFFGEGSRLTVL.

In its sample, this clonotype was seen a few times. The gene calls are TRBV29-1 and TRBJ2-5; the D gene is possibly TRBD2 (7 bases). CDR1 and CDR2 (germline): SQVTM, ANQGSEA. CDR3 length: 13 residues. With 4 bases removed from V and 7 bases from J, the gap between germline ends came to 16 bases. CDR3 residues: CSVVRGAPGTQYF. In DNA, the CDR3 is TGCAGCGTTGTTCGGGGGGCCCCTGGGACCCAGTACTTC.

This clonotype appeared many times. The genes are TRBV20-1 and TRBJ2-3; 9 bases are a match to TRBD2. This CDR3 region has 14 residues. V trimming: 3 bases; J trimming: 3 bases; junction bases outside the gene matches: 4. CDR1 DFQATT and CDR2 SNEGSKA come from the germline V gene (reference sequence). CDR3 sequence reads: CSARGLAFTDTQYF. CDR3 DNA: TGCAGTGCTAGGGGACTAGCCTTTACAGATACGCAGTATTTT.

This sequence joins TRBV5-6 and TRBJ2-1; 12 nucleotides agree with TRBD2. Germline V lookup: CDR1 SGHDT, CDR2 YYEEEE. V shed 4 bases and J 3 bases; nucleotides not matched to a gene: 5. The CDR3 is 16 residues long. The CDR3 region has the DNA TGTGCCAGCAGCGCAAGACTAGCGGGAGTCTACAATGAGCAGTTCTTC. Translation: CASSARLAGVYNEQFF.

This clonotype was seen only a few times. The rearrangement joins TRBV24-1 to TRBJ2-5; 9 nucleotides match TRBD2. The V segment lost 8 bases and the J segment 1 base; nucleotides outside the gene matches: 7. From germline, CDR1 is KGHDR and CDR2 SFDVKD. The CDR3 runs 15 residues. CDR3 nucleotide sequence: TGTGCCACCATGAAAGCGGGGGGTAGCCAAGAGACCCAGTACTTC. This sequence encodes CATMKAGGSQETQYF.

The chain employs TRBV7-2 and TRBJ2-7; unclear D gene. Germline loops: CDR1 SGHTA, CDR2 FQGNSA. Trimming took off 5 bases at V and 0 bases at J, with 17 bases between the two ends. This CDR3 region has 16 residues. In DNA, the CDR3 is TGTGCCAGCAGCCTCACAGTGAGGCGTAACTCCTACGAGCAGTACTTC. As protein: CASSLTVRRNSYEQYF.